A single sample gave rise to the 21 T cell receptor beta chains below, sequenced in a study of response to subunit inactivated influenza vaccine. TCRdb reprocessed the RT-PCR reads via MiXCR and lists one record per CDR3 protein. The sample records 300,000 to 350,000 distinct CDR3 sequences, about a fifth being singletons. This specimen consisted of PBMCs from blood, obtained about 20 months after vaccination. The receptors originated from a man between 50 and 70 years old who received an inactivated influenza vaccine.

This chain uses TRBV20-1 with TRBJ2-7; weak D call: TRBD2 (6 bases). Trimming removed 6 bases at V and 0 bases at J, with 12 bases between. The CDR3 is 13 amino acids. Germline CDR1 is DFQATT and CDR2 is SNEGSKA (reference sequence). The CDR3 loop reads CSAAGRFSYEQYF. The CDR3 nucleotides are TGCAGTGCCGCGGGACGGTTCTCCTACGAGCAGTACTTC.

This sequence joins TRBV6-1 and TRBJ2-7; the D gene is possibly TRBD1 (6 bases). Between the trimmed V and J ends, which lost 6 bases and 1 base, there was a span of 13 bases. The CDR3 is 14 residues long. CDR1 is MNHNS and CDR2 is SASEGT in the germline V gene. CDR3 loop: CASRHRDKSYEQYF. The CDR3 DNA follows: TGTGCCAGCAGACACCGGGACAAATCCTACGAGCAGTACTTC.

The V call is TRBV12-3 or TRBV12-4, the J call TRBJ1-5, with TRBD1 as a possible D gene (6 bases). Trimming took off 1 base at V and 1 base at J, with 11 bases between the two ends. The CDR3 sequence is 16 residues long. The CDR3 sequence: CASSLGTVFSNQPQHF. CDR3 sequence (DNA): TGTGCCAGCAGTTTAGGGACAGTCTTCAGCAATCAGCCCCAGCATTTT.

The rearrangement uses TRBV10-3 and TRBJ1-2, with D uncertain. Germline V lookup: CDR1 ENHRY, CDR2 SYGVKD. The CDR3 runs to 13 residues. Trimming removed 11 bases from V and 8 bases from J, with 21 bases in between. The CDR3 coding sequence is TGTGCCGCATCTCGGACCGGGGATCGGGGCTACACCTTC. This gives the protein CAASRTGDRGYTF.

This clonotype was recorded a few times. The rearrangement joins TRBV5-1 to TRBJ2-2; 11 bases map to TRBD2. Looked up from germline, CDR1 is SGHRS and CDR2 is YFSETQ. The CDR3 consists of 16 residues. The V gene end was trimmed by 4 bases and the J gene end by 3 bases; junction bases not matched to a gene: 5. CDR3 sequence reads: CASSVSGRAYTGELFF. The CDR3, as DNA: TGCGCCAGCAGCGTTAGCGGGAGGGCCTACACCGGGGAGCTGTTTTTT.

This sequence joins TRBV12-3 or TRBV12-4 and TRBJ2-5, with unresolved D. The CDR3 has 15 residues. Trimming took off 1 base at V and 4 bases at J, with 13 bases between the two ends. The CDR3 protein is CASSLESQHAETQYF. The CDR3 bases are TGTGCCAGCAGTTTAGAATCTCAGCACGCAGAGACCCAGTACTTC.

The J gene is TRBJ2-2, the V gene TRBV12-3 or TRBV12-4, with D uncertain. V lost 3 bases, J lost 5 bases, and 10 bases lay in between. The CDR3 consists of 14 residues. This chain's CDR3 is CASSFASETGELFF. The CDR3 DNA sequence: TGTGCCAGCAGTTTTGCTAGTGAGACCGGGGAGCTGTTTTTT.

The chain carries TRBV7-3 and TRBJ2-1; D gene ambiguous. Trimming left V 5 bases short and J 10 bases short, with 12 bases between. CDR3 length equals 12 residues. Germline assignment: CDR1 SGHTA and CDR2 FQGTGA. The CDR3 reads CASSPPSGEQFF. CDR3 coding DNA: TGTGCCAGCAGCCCACCGAGTGGCGAGCAGTTCTTC. Complete variable domain (other parts from reference TRBV7-3 and TRBJ2-1): GAGVSQTPSNKVTEKGKYVELRCDPISGHTALYWYRQSLGQGPEFLIYFQGTGAADDSGLPNDRFFAVRPEGSVSTLKIQRTERGDSAVYLCASSPPSGEQFFGPGTRLTVL.

The gene calls are TRBV7-9 and TRBJ2-5; no clear D. Trimming pared 5 bases from V and 4 bases from J, leaving 8 bases between. This CDR3 is 12 amino acids long. Per germline, CDR1 SEHNR and CDR2 FQNEAQ (reference sequence). In DNA, the CDR3 is TGTGCCAGCAGCCAAAACTTAGAGACCCAGTACTTC. Translated: CASSQNLETQYF. Supplemented by reference TRBV7-9 and TRBJ2-5, the full variable domain reads DTGVSQNPRHKITKRGQNVTFRCDPISEHNRLYWYRQTLGQGPEFLTYFQNEAQLEKSRLLSDRFSAERPKGSFSTLEIQRTEQGDSAMYLCASSQNLETQYFGPGTRLLVL.

This clonotype was counted between two and nine times. J is TRBJ2-5 and V is TRBV25-1, with D possibly matching TRBD2 (6 bases). The germline V and J ends were trimmed by 7 bases and 4 bases, with 13 bases remaining between them. The CDR3 is 13 residues long. The germline V gene has CDR1 MGHDK and CDR2 SYGVNS. The CDR3 sequence: CASNTLGGETQYF. In DNA form, the CDR3 reads TGTGCCAGCAATACCCTGGGGGGAGAGACCCAGTACTTC.

Concerning this clonotype itself: An end of the junction does not agree with germline; a read error may underlie this. The chain joins TRBV20-1 to TRBJ1-6; TRBD1 aligns across 10 bases. Germline V CDR1 and CDR2: DFQATT, SNEGSKA (reference sequence). This CDR3 comprises 15 residues. CDR3 sequence: CSAPGQGKMYSRLHF. In DNA form, the CDR3 reads TGCAGTGCTCCGGGACAGGGGAAGATGTATTCACGCCTCCACTTT.

This clonotype was counted only a few times. The chain is built from TRBV6-5 and TRBJ1-1, with 9 bases aligning to TRBD1. Germline values: CDR1 MNHEY, CDR2 SVGAGI. The CDR3 runs 14 residues. Trimming took 2 bases from V and 4 from J; bases not matched to a gene: 2. The CDR3 nucleotides are TGTGCCAGCAGTTACGGACAGGGGATCACTGAAGCTTTCTTT. It yields the protein CASSYGQGITEAFF.

This clonotype was seen a handful of times. The CDR3 spells CASSAQRSSYNEQFF. CDR3 DNA: TGTGCCAGCAGCGCCCAGCGGAGCTCCTACAATGAGCAGTTCTTC. V and J are TRBV7-3 and TRBJ2-1; a weak D match, TRBD2 (5 bases). The length of the CDR3 is 15 residues. CDR1 is SGHTA and CDR2 is FQGTGA in the germline V gene. V shed 5 bases and J shed 0 bases, with 11 bases lying between them.

The rearrangement uses TRBV12-3 or TRBV12-4 and TRBJ2-3; a possible D gene is TRBD1 (6 bases). The CDR3 has 15 amino acids. The V end was cut by 3 bases, the J end by 2 bases, with 12 bases between. The CDR3 reads CASSFDQGPTDTQYF. The CDR3 DNA reads TGTGCCAGCAGTTTCGATCAGGGGCCCACAGATACGCAGTATTTT.

The chain couples TRBV15 to TRBJ1-5; D may be TRBD1 (6 bases). Trimming pared 1 base from V and 0 bases from J, leaving 7 bases between. CDR3 length equals 15 residues. Germline V gene lookup returns CDR1 LNHNV and CDR2 YYDKDF (reference sequence). CDR3: CATSRGGHSNQPQHF. CDR3 DNA sequence: TGTGCCACCAGCAGAGGGGGACATAGCAATCAGCCCCAGCATTTT.

This clonotype was counted only a few times. The chain employs TRBV28 and TRBJ1-5, with 8 bases lining up with TRBD1. V lost 3 bases and J lost 4; bases outside the gene matches: 5. This CDR3 is built from 15 residues. In germline, CDR1 is MDHEN, CDR2 SYDVKM. The CDR3 reads CASSFDRGTNQPQHF. Written as DNA, the CDR3 is TGTGCCAGCAGTTTTGACAGGGGCACTAATCAGCCCCAGCATTTT.

This clonotype came up a few times. The chain combines TRBV20-1 with TRBJ1-5, with TRBD1 matching over 7 bases. CDR3 size: 15 residues. J was trimmed by 2 bases and V by 3 bases; bases with no gene match: 7. Germline CDR1 is DFQATT and CDR2 is SNEGSKA (reference sequence). CDR3 DNA sequence: TGCAGTGCTAGTTACAGGGGCGGGGGCAATCAGCCCCAGCATTTT. Residues: CSASYRGGGNQPQHF.

CDR3 protein: CSARGVSGQETQYF. As DNA, the CDR3 is TGCAGTGCTAGAGGGGTTAGCGGCCAAGAGACCCAGTACTTC. The chain carries TRBV20-1 and TRBJ2-5, with D tentatively TRBD2 (6 bases). V was pared by 1 base and J by 1 base, with 10 bases between. Germline CDR1 is DFQATT and CDR2 is SNEGSKA (reference sequence). CDR3 length equals 14 residues.

This clonotype appeared a few times. The chain joins TRBV19 to TRBJ2-2, with 8 bases that match TRBD2. Per germline, CDR1 LNHDA and CDR2 SQIVND (reference sequence). V was clipped by 9 bases and J by 3 bases; unmatched bases: 9. This CDR3 region has 15 residues. CDR3 DNA sequence: TGTGCCAGCCGGCCGTCGCGGGGGGACACCGGGGAGCTGTTTTTT. Translation: CASRPSRGDTGELFF.

There are a few counts of this clonotype. The chain links TRBV5-1 to TRBJ1-4, with a possible D match to TRBD1 (6 bases). This CDR3 region has 15 residues. Germline V gene sequence: CDR1 SGHRS, CDR2 YFSETQ. V dropped 5 bases and J dropped 2 bases, with 13 bases sitting between them. The CDR3 DNA is TGCGCCAGCAGACAGGGAGGTGTTACTAATGAAAAACTGTTTTTT. Protein sequence: CASRQGGVTNEKLFF.

In its sample, this clonotype was seen once. The rearrangement links TRBV6-2 or TRBV6-3 to TRBJ2-7, with 8 bases fitting TRBD2. V lost 5 bases, J lost 2 bases, and 8 bases stayed unmatched. The CDR3 is made up of 15 amino acids. CDR1 is MNHEY and CDR2 is SVGEGT in the germline V gene. CDR3 in amino acids: CASSGDREGPYEQYF. For the CDR3, the DNA is TGTGCCAGCAGTGGAGACCGGGAGGGCCCCTACGAGCAGTACTTC.